This note documents a single T cell receptor (beta chain) sequence. Its antigen is still unknown. Per-nucleotide qualities are absent, and no much larger clonotype sits a single base away. TCRbeta CDR3 regions were amplified from genomic DNA using the immunoSEQ Assay, a bias-controlled multiplex PCR. Per the source publication's procedure: The number of nucleated cells in each sample was estimated by amplification of reference gene primers within the assay. Sequence reads were collapsed and filtered to measure the absolute abundance of every unique TCRbeta CDR3 rearrangement. For each sample, productive Simpson clonality was calculated by taking the square root of Simpson's diversity index across productive rearrangements. TCRdb stores this immuneACCESS table with in-frame sequences only. Part of the clones is absent; in the studies checked, under half of the shortfall reflects unresolved V genes, and no reason is known for the rest. The V and J calls and clone size were taken over from that table, and D and trimming were inferred from the DNA. This sample gives 80,000 to 100,000 clones in total; approximately 86% of them show up just once. Approximately 10% of the sample comes from the top ten.

This sample stems from a study of blood T cell repertoires in COVID-19 (TCRdb year 2020). Turning to the overall study: Samples from collaborators originated in the United States, Italy and Spain and spanned both the acute and convalescent phases of COVID-19. The material from the prospective study consisted of cDNA or gDNA derived from T cells, B-cell-depleted T cells, or PBMCs. The dataset comprised deeply sampled blood TCRbeta repertoires from subjects exposed to, actively infected with, or recovered from COVID-19. The repertoires were released in a freely available public database meant as a resource for research on the immune response to SARS-CoV-2. The samples were drawn from two sources: the first 160 participants of the ongoing ImmuneRACE study, and fewer than 1,500 subjects contributed by 6 global collaborators. Sample metadata almost always included a de-identified subject ID, COVID-19 status, age in years and sex. Where available, HLA class I and class II types were taken from metadata supplied by the sample provider and were not determined by assay-based typing.

Overall study outcomes, separate from this receptor: Clinical and demographic metadata were provided uncurated, with the amount varying by source and participant.

The CDR3 covers 16 residues, taking in both the cysteine and the phenylalanine. Only the CDR3 part of the read is kept: 48 bases, read in frame from the first base. Relative to germline, V is missing 4 bases and J is missing 3 bases, with 5 bases of the junction outside any gene match. Reading the germline V gene (reference sequence) gives CDR1 SGHNT and CDR2 YYREEE. Each collaborating institution followed its own protocols to collect whole blood in K2EDTA tubes. For TCRbeta analysis, collaborators shipped samples in one of three forms: frozen whole blood, isolated PBMCs, or DNA extracted from either of those sample types.

The receptor chain draws on TRBV5-4 and TRBJ2-2; the central 11 bases match TRBD2. The clonotype originates from a man between 65 and 85 years old with active or convalescent COVID-19. Sequenced input: peripheral blood. The CDR3 region: CASSPGTSGHTGELFF. The DNA reads as follows: TGTGCCAGCAGCCCCGGGACTAGCGGACACACCGGGGAGCTGTTTTTT.